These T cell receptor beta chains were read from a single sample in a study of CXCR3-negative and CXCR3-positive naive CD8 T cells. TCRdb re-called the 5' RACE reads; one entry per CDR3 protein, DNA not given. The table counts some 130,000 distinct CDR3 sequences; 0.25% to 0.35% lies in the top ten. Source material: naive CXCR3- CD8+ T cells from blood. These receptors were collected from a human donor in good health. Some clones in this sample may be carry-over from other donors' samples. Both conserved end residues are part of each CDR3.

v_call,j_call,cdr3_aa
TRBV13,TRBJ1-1,CASSLPQTNTEAFF
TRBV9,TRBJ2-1,CASSVATAHEQFF
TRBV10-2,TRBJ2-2,CASRGTSGRLGTGELSF
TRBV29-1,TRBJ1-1,CSVQETENTEAFF
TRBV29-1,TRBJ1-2,CSALDRVNYGYTF
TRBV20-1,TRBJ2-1,CSARYSGEGGFF
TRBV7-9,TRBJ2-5,CASSLRTGETQYF
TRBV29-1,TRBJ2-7,CSVPPAPGSSLEQYF
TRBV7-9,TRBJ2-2,CASSPTGTGHFTGELFF
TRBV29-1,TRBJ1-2,CSVPGGANYGYTF
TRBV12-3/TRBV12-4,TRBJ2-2,CASSPSGSITGELFF
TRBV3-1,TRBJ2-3,CASSIRDTQYF
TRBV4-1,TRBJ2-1,CASSQEDLAGGIHEQFF
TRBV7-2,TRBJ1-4,CASSSQTGRGRDEKLFF
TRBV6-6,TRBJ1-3,CASSYDPHRDTIYF
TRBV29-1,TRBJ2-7,CSVVYGTGADGEQYF
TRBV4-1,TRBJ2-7,CASSQDYREYEQYF
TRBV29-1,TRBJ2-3,CSVVGGRVTDTQYF
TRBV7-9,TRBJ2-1,CASSLIGAAVPYNEQFF
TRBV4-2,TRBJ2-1,CASSQLAGGPNEQFF
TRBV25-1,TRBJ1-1,CASSGPGITEAFF
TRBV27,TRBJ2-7,CASSLPGPAYEQYF
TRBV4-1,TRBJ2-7,CASSQLAGPYEQYF
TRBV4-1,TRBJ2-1,CASSQERYRTGGSYEQFF
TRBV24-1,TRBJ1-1,CATSDAGVTEAFF
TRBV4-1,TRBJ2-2,CASSQVGYTGELFF